Following are 32 T cell receptor beta chains from one sample sequenced in a study of beta chain features in type 1 diabetes. Overall study findings and caveats: Shortening of TCRB CDR3s, moderate but significant, appeared in all four CD4+ subsets of Type 1 diabetes patients.

Their specific antigens are unknown. The investigators reverse transcribed all of the isolated RNA, so they sequenced expressed TCRB transcripts. TCRdb keeps only in-frame clones here, not all; method: immunoSEQ multiplex PCR. The sample has about 260,000 clones; around 21% are singletons. Sequencing was performed on naive CD4+ T cells from blood. Receptors were obtained from a woman in her thirties or forties with type 1 diabetes.

The genes are TRBV29-1 and TRBJ2-4; 10 bases match TRBD1. The germline CDR1 and CDR2 sequences are SQVTM and ANQGSEA. The CDR3 consists of 12 residues. V dropped 7 bases and J dropped 5; count of bases not matched to a gene: 2. The CDR3 loop is CSAGTGENIQYF. The CDR3 bases are TGCAGCGCCGGGACAGGGGAAAACATTCAGTACTTC.

This clone was observed a handful of times. The CDR3 sequence is CASSPGTGGENQPQHF. CDR3 DNA: TGCGCCAGCAGCCCAGGGACAGGGGGCGAGAATCAGCCCCAGCATTTT. The chain links TRBV5-1 to TRBJ1-5; 12 bases are shared with TRBD1. This CDR3 contains 16 residues. The germline V gene encodes CDR1 SGHRS and CDR2 YFSETQ. J lost 4 bases, V lost 4 bases, and 6 bases had no gene match.

In nucleotides, the CDR3 is TGTGCCAGTAGTCTCAGAACAGGGTTGGCGCAGTTCTTC. Residues: CASSLRTGLAQFF. This rearrangement joins TRBV19 to TRBJ2-1; perhaps TRBD1 as D (6 bases). V was cut by 5 bases and J by 12 bases, with 17 bases left in between. Germline CDR1 is LNHDA and CDR2 is SQIVND (reference sequence). This CDR3 has 13 amino acids.

This clone was seen a few times. The chain couples TRBV6-5 to TRBJ2-5; 7 bases agree with TRBD1. The CDR3 consists of 13 residues. V dropped 7 bases and J dropped 3; count of bases not matched to a gene: 5. CDR1 and CDR2 (germline): MNHEY, SVGAGI. For the CDR3, the DNA is TGTGCCAGCAAAGCCGGGACAGAAGAGACCCAGTACTTC. Encoded protein: CASKAGTEETQYF.

The chain links TRBV29-1 to TRBJ2-5; a possible D gene is TRBD2 (6 bases). Trimming took 5 bases from V and 4 from J, leaving 20 bases between them. The germline V gene has CDR1 SQVTM and CDR2 ANQGSEA. The CDR3 has 15 residues. CDR3 amino acids: CSVLAGSRIRETQYF. Here the CDR3 DNA reads TGCAGCGTTCTGGCGGGGTCAAGAATACGAGAGACCCAGTACTTC.

This clone was found a few times. This chain links TRBV5-6 with TRBJ2-7, with D maybe TRBD1 (5 bases). Trimming removed 5 bases at V and 0 bases at J, with 18 bases between. From germline, CDR1 is SGHDT and CDR2 YYEEEE. The CDR3 has 16 amino acids. The CDR3 loop reads CASRRQGRRSSYEQYF. CDR3 coding DNA: TGTGCCAGCAGACGTCAGGGTCGGCGGAGCTCCTACGAGCAGTACTTC.

The V call is TRBV9, the J call TRBJ1-3, with D uncertain. Germline V CDR1 and CDR2: SGDLS, YYNGEE. This CDR3 has 15 residues. Trimming removed 0 bases from V and 0 bases from J, with 7 bases in between. The CDR3 protein is CASSVDSFSGNTIYF. The CDR3 DNA follows: TGTGCCAGCAGCGTAGACAGCTTCTCTGGAAACACCATATATTTT.

This sequence joins TRBV7-2 and TRBJ2-7; D perhaps matches TRBD2 (6 bases). Trimming cost V 3 bases and J 0 bases, with 12 bases left between them. Germline V gene lookup returns CDR1 SGHTA and CDR2 FQGNSA. The CDR3 runs 15 residues. This CDR3 is CASSFGLPSSYEQYF. For the CDR3, the DNA is TGTGCCAGCAGCTTCGGACTACCGAGCTCCTACGAGCAGTACTTC.

This clone turned up a few times. The chain has TRBV4-1 and TRBJ2-1, with unresolved D. The CDR3 has 15 amino acids. The germline V gene encodes CDR1 MGHRA and CDR2 YSYEKL. V was shortened by 0 bases and J by 0 bases, with 6 bases between the two germline ends. The CDR3 DNA reads TGCGCCAGCAGCCAAGACCCGGTCTCCTACAATGAGCAGTTCTTC. It codes for CASSQDPVSYNEQFF.

This chain links TRBV28 with TRBJ2-7; 10 bases line up with TRBD1. The germline V gene encodes CDR1 MDHEN and CDR2 SYDVKM. The CDR3 spans 14 residues. J lost 3 bases, V lost 9 bases, and 8 bases had no gene match. The CDR3 DNA reads TGTGCCAGTGGCCCCGGACAGGGGGTCTACGAGCAGTACTTC. As protein: CASGPGQGVYEQYF.

This clone was counted only a few times. This sequence joins TRBV25-1 and TRBJ2-7; 7 nucleotides align to TRBD2. Germline CDR1 and CDR2: MGHDK and SYGVNS. V trimming: 3 bases; J trimming: 5 bases; junction bases outside the gene matches: 7. The CDR3 is 14 amino acids. CDR3 sequence: CASSDGGSNDEQYF. The CDR3, as DNA: TGTGCCAGCAGTGACGGCGGGAGCAACGACGAGCAGTACTTC.

This clone was seen a handful of times. This chain uses TRBV9 with TRBJ2-7; TRBD2 agrees at 7 bases. With 0 bases clipped from V and 2 bases from J, the junction kept 5 bases outside the gene matches. This CDR3 comprises 15 residues. Germline CDR1 SGDLS, CDR2 YYNGEE. The CDR3 DNA reads TGTGCCAGCAGCGTAGCCGCGGGGGACCCCTACGAGCAGTACTTC. This sequence encodes CASSVAAGDPYEQYF.

This clone was seen only a few times. The V gene is TRBV7-9, the J gene TRBJ2-1; 7 bases align to TRBD2. V gave up 0 bases and J gave up 6 bases; unmatched junction bases: 8. This CDR3 comprises 16 residues. The germline V gene has CDR1 SEHNR and CDR2 FQNEAQ (reference sequence). CDR3 region: CASSLAGGGSSNEQFF. In DNA, the CDR3 is TGTGCCAGCAGCTTAGCGGGCGGCGGGAGTTCCAATGAGCAGTTCTTC.

This clone has a handful of counts. This chain connects TRBV29-1 to TRBJ1-1; 7 bases match TRBD1. Losses at the gene ends were 4 bases for V and 2 bases for J; bases not matched to a gene: 7. This CDR3 has 14 amino acids. CDR1 is SQVTM and CDR2 is ANQGSEA in the germline V gene. The CDR3 reads CSVGLGTANTEAFF. CDR3 nucleotides: TGCAGCGTTGGGTTAGGGACAGCTAACACTGAAGCTTTCTTT.

CDR3 coding DNA: TGTGCCAGCAGTGAAACGGGGGGATTCGATGGCTACACCTTC. This encodes CASSETGGFDGYTF. V usage is TRBV6-1 and J usage is TRBJ1-2; D may be TRBD1 (5 bases). Per germline, CDR1 MNHNS and CDR2 SASEGT. Trimming cost V 2 bases and J 6 bases, with 13 bases left between them. The CDR3 consists of 14 residues.

J is TRBJ2-1 and V is TRBV28; tentatively, D is TRBD2 (5 bases). The CDR3 totals 15 residues. Germline loops: CDR1 MDHEN, CDR2 SYDVKM. V was trimmed by 7 bases and J by 1 base, leaving 14 bases between them. The CDR3 DNA is TGTGCCAGCAAAACGGAGCGGCAATCCTACAATGAGCAGTTCTTC. It is translated as CASKTERQSYNEQFF.

V is TRBV28 and J is TRBJ2-7; 9 bases are a match to TRBD1. The ends lost 0 bases at V and 3 bases at J; junction bases unmatched: 0. This CDR3 is built from 14 residues. The germline V gene has CDR1 MDHEN and CDR2 SYDVKM. The CDR3 nucleotides read TGTGCCAGCAGTTTATGGGGACAGGGCTACGAGCAGTACTTC. This sequence encodes CASSLWGQGYEQYF.

Here the CDR3 DNA reads TGTGCCAGCAGTACCGCCGGGACAGTCAATCAGCCCCAGCATTTT. Translation gives CASSTAGTVNQPQHF. The J gene is TRBJ1-5, the V gene TRBV28, with TRBD1 matching 7 bases. Looked up from germline, CDR1 is MDHEN and CDR2 is SYDVKM. V shed 5 bases, J shed 3 bases, and the junction held 7 bases outside the gene matches. The CDR3 consists of 15 residues.

The V and J genes are TRBV18 and TRBJ2-3; D uncertain. CDR3 length: 14 amino acids. V was clipped by 3 bases and J by 6 bases, with 13 bases between them. Germline CDR1 reads KGHSH; CDR2 reads LQKENI. For the CDR3, the DNA is TGTGCCAGCTCACCCCGTGCGTCGATGGATACGCAGTATTTT. Translating it yields CASSPRASMDTQYF.

The chain uses TRBV5-1 and TRBJ1-1, with a possible D match to TRBD1 (5 bases). CDR3 length: 10 amino acids. With 3 bases removed from V and 10 bases from J, the gap between germline ends came to 7 bases. Germline assignment: CDR1 SGHRS and CDR2 YFSETQ. CDR3 coding DNA: TGCGCCAGCAGCTCCGGGGGAGCTTTCTTT. This codes for CASSSGGAFF.

The chain employs TRBV6-4 and TRBJ2-3; D perhaps matches TRBD2 (5 bases). V lost 5 bases to trimming and J lost 7 bases, with 16 bases between them. The CDR3 has 14 amino acids. The germline gives CDR1 MRHNA, CDR2 SNTAGT. CDR3 loop: CASSQDGEFHTQYF. DNA for the CDR3: TGTGCCAGCAGTCAGGACGGGGAATTCCATACGCAGTATTTT.

As to this clone: A read error may produce the germline difference seen at one junction end. CDR3 sequence: CASSLTSGGSNTGELFF. In DNA, the CDR3 is TGTGCTAGCAGCCTGACTAGCGGGGGGTCGAACACCGGGGAGCTGTTTTTT. The rearrangement links TRBV7-7 to TRBJ2-2, with 13 bases fitting TRBD2. Germline CDR1 reads SSHAT; CDR2 reads FNYEAQ (reference sequence). This CDR3 has 17 amino acids.

The genes are TRBV12-5 and TRBJ2-3, with a weak D call TRBD1 (5 bases). The CDR3 extends over 16 amino acids. Between the trimmed V and J ends, which lost 1 base and 4 bases, there was a span of 15 bases. CDR1 and CDR2 (germline): LGHNT, FRNRAP. The CDR3 bases are TGTGCTAGTGGTTTGGGGGCGGCAGGGCACGCAGATACGCAGTATTTT. Translation: CASGLGAAGHADTQYF.

The chain combines TRBV9 with TRBJ2-7, with D perhaps matching TRBD2 (5 bases). Per the germline V gene, CDR1 is SGDLS and CDR2 is YYNGEE. Trimming cost V 0 bases and J 0 bases, with 10 bases left between them. The CDR3 covers 15 residues. The CDR3 loop reads CASSVGSVFSYEQYF. The DNA of the CDR3 is TGTGCCAGCAGCGTAGGTAGCGTCTTCTCCTACGAGCAGTACTTC.

The gene calls are TRBV18 and TRBJ2-7; D gene uncertain. Germline CDR1 KGHSH, CDR2 LQKENI. There are 14 residues in the CDR3. Trimming removed 5 bases from V and 2 bases from J, with 13 bases in between. CDR3 loop: CASSTRVPPYEQYF. DNA for the CDR3: TGTGCCAGCTCAACCCGGGTCCCTCCCTACGAGCAGTACTTC.

This clone appeared a few times. The gene calls are TRBV9 and TRBJ1-1, with D maybe TRBD1 (6 bases). The CDR3 is 15 residues long. Germline V gene sequence: CDR1 SGDLS, CDR2 YYNGEE. Trimming cost V 0 bases and J 5 bases, with 14 bases left between them. The DNA of the CDR3 is TGTGCCAGCAGCGTAGACAGGGATCTGGGGACTGAAGCTTTCTTT. Amino acid sequence: CASSVDRDLGTEAFF.

The chain recombines TRBV30 with TRBJ1-1, with D hard to call. V lost 3 bases and J 4 bases, leaving 9 bases between the germline ends. Germline CDR1 reads GTSNPN; CDR2 reads SVGIG (reference sequence). The CDR3 extends over 12 amino acids. CDR3 DNA: TGTGCCTGGAGAAGGGAGAGCACTGAAGCTTTCTTT. The encoded protein is CAWRRESTEAFF.

The gene calls are TRBV23-1 and TRBJ2-5; no clear D. TRBV23-1 is an ORF, with its function uncertain. The CDR3 covers 13 residues. V shed 2 bases and J shed 5 bases, with 9 bases lying between them. CDR3 in DNA: TGCGCCAGCAGTCAACCCGAAGCGGAGACCCAGTACTTC. Its protein product is CASSQPEAETQYF.

This clone was counted a few times. This chain joins TRBV28 and TRBJ2-2; 10 bases are a match to TRBD1. The ends lost 6 bases at V and 4 bases at J; junction bases unmatched: 8. The CDR3 sequence is 16 residues long. Germline loops: CDR1 MDHEN, CDR2 SYDVKM. The CDR3 nucleotides read TGTGCCAGCAGACCCGGGACAGGGGTTACCACCGGGGAGCTGTTTTTT. This codes for CASRPGTGVTTGELFF.

This clone was counted between two and nine times. V gene TRBV25-1 combines with J gene TRBJ2-7, with D possibly TRBD2 on 5 matching bases. Germline CDR1 MGHDK, CDR2 SYGVNS. The CDR3 consists of 12 residues. Trimming removed 8 bases from V and 1 base from J, with 9 bases in between. The CDR3 coding sequence is TGTGCCAGCGTCGGGAATTCCTACGAGCAGTACTTC. Translated, it gives CASVGNSYEQYF.

This sequence joins TRBV4-1 and TRBJ1-4, with D maybe TRBD1 (5 bases). Germline V lookup: CDR1 MGHRA, CDR2 YSYEKL. The CDR3 has 15 residues. Trimming pared 6 bases from V and 0 bases from J, leaving 11 bases between. CDR3 sequence reads: CASRWDYATNEKLFF. CDR3 coding DNA: TGCGCCAGCAGATGGGACTATGCAACTAATGAAAAACTGTTTTTT.

This clone occurred a few times. The DNA for the CDR3 is TGCGCCAGCAGCCAAGTGGGCGGGAGGGCCGGTTCAGATACGCAGTATTTT. This encodes CASSQVGGRAGSDTQYF. The chain employs TRBV4-1 and TRBJ2-3; 9 bases agree with TRBD2. There are 17 residues in the CDR3. Germline-derived CDR1 and CDR2 are MGHRA and YSYEKL. V shed 1 base, J shed 4 bases, and the junction held 9 bases outside the gene matches.